These 9 T cell receptor beta chains were all obtained from the same sample, sequenced in a study of radiation and T cells in renal cell carcinoma. Sequencing was performed with immunoSEQ multiplex PCR; in TCRdb, only in-frame clones are kept and a portion is missing. Of under 65,000 clones listed, 65% to 85% are singletons. The time point is: baseline pretreatment blood. The sample's treatment: 15 Gy SBRT to primary tumor, nephrectomy 4 weeks later. The source was blood, collected from a patient whose treatment included radiotherapy and nephrectomy. The receptors here all came from a man aged 55 to 70 with renal cell carcinoma.

J is TRBJ2-5 and V is TRBV1; the D call in the table, TRBD2, was not verified against the DNA. TRBV1 is listed as a pseudogene. The CDR3 contains 15 residues. The CDR3 bases are TGCACCAGCAGCCAAGAATCGCGCCGATCGGAGACCCAGTACTTC. Protein product: CTSSQESRRSETQYF.

This clone was counted only a few times. The chain is built from TRBV5-6 and TRBJ1-2; 9 bases are a match to TRBD1. V was clipped by 2 bases and J by 5 bases; unmatched bases: 7. CDR1 SGHDT and CDR2 YYEEEE come from the germline V gene. The CDR3 loop spans 15 amino acids. The CDR3 sequence is CASSFRDRESYGYTF. The CDR3 DNA reads TGTGCCAGCAGCTTCCGGGACAGGGAATCGTATGGCTACACCTTC.

This sequence joins TRBV25-1 and TRBJ1-4; no reliable D call. The CDR3 loop spans 12 amino acids. V shed 3 bases and J shed 6 bases, with 5 bases lying between them. Germline values: CDR1 MGHDK, CDR2 SYGVNS. CDR3 DNA: TGTGCCAGCAGTGAGCGACATGAAAAACTGTTTTTT. It translates to CASSERHEKLFF.

This chain links TRBV5-1 with TRBJ1-2; D gene unclear. The CDR3 runs to 16 residues. Trimming cost V 0 bases and J 1 base, with 13 bases left between them. In germline, CDR1 is SGHRS, CDR2 YFSETQ. The CDR3 DNA follows: TGCGCCAGCAGCTTGGCCCCTAGACACGTTAACTATGGCTACACCTTC. It encodes CASSLAPRHVNYGYTF.

The chain recombines TRBV10-3 with TRBJ2-7, with 13 bases identical to TRBD2. The CDR3 loop spans 15 amino acids. The V gene end was trimmed by 2 bases and the J gene end by 6 bases; junction bases not matched to a gene: 4. Germline V gene data show CDR1 as ENHRY and CDR2 as SYGVKD. Here the CDR3 reads CAISERTSGSGEQYV. CDR3 DNA sequence: TGTGCCATCAGTGAGCGGACTAGCGGGAGTGGCGAGCAGTACGTC.

The gene calls are TRBV9 and TRBJ1-1; a possible D gene is TRBD1 (5 bases). The CDR3 runs 15 residues. The V end was cut by 0 bases, the J end by 4 bases, with 13 bases between. Germline CDR1 SGDLS, CDR2 YYNGEE. CDR3 loop: CASSVGFQGLTEAFF. The CDR3 DNA sequence: TGTGCCAGCAGCGTAGGGTTCCAGGGTCTCACTGAAGCTTTCTTT.

The chain is built from TRBV7-3 and TRBJ2-2; 7 nucleotides match TRBD2. The J segment lost 7 bases and the V segment lost 5 bases, leaving 10 bases of the junction unmatched. Germline V CDR1 and CDR2: SGHTA, FQGTGA. The CDR3 runs to 15 residues. The CDR3 nucleotides are TGTGCCAGCAGCCCCTCTGCGGGAGCTTACGGGGAGCTGTTTTTT. Its protein product is CASSPSAGAYGELFF.

This chain connects TRBV27 to TRBJ1-4, with D unclear. CDR3 length equals 12 residues. V was shortened by 5 bases and J by 5 bases, with 6 bases between the two germline ends. CDR1 and CDR2 from the germline V gene are MNHEY and SMNVEV (reference sequence). The CDR3 sequence: CASSPKNEKLFF. The CDR3 nucleotides read TGTGCCAGCAGTCCCAAGAATGAAAAACTGTTTTTT. The variable domain in full, completed from reference TRBV27 and TRBJ1-4, reads EAQVTQNPRYLITVTGKKLTVTCSQNMNHEYMSWYRQDPGLGLRQIYYSMNVEVTDKGDVPEGYKVSRKEKRNFPLILESPSPNQTSLYFCASSPKNEKLFFGSGTQLSVL.

This clone was picked up a small number of times. The chain is built from TRBV2 and TRBJ1-1, with 7 bases matching TRBD1. This CDR3 has 14 amino acids. From germline, CDR1 is SNHLY and CDR2 FYNNEI. V trimming: 7 bases; J trimming: 2 bases; junction bases outside the gene matches: 7. The CDR3 DNA reads TGTGCCAGCATGCGCGACAGGGCTAACACTGAAGCTTTCTTT. Translated: CASMRDRANTEAFF.